This TCR beta chain was recorded in a study of radiotherapy plus CTLA-4 blockade in lung cancer. Across the study: Patients showed objective responses in 15% to 20% of cases, and disease control was achieved by approximately 31%. Study results and limitations: In blood, TCR clones derived from the tumor expanded after radiotherapy plus ipilimumab. The best predictor of response was reported to be early blood T cell clone dynamics, with interferon-beta.

Of note for this clone: The antigen remains unidentified.

With ipilimumab providing CTLA-4 blockade, focal radiation was administered to patients who had chemo-refractory metastatic non-small-cell lung cancer. Clones were read by immunoSEQ multiplex PCR, and TCRdb kept only the in-frame ones, dropping some. The sample consists of about 59,000 clones, 72% of them appearing once. Germline V CDR1 and CDR2: SGHTA, FQGTGA. Trimming removed 5 bases from V and 0 bases from J, with 15 bases in between. This CDR3 region has 16 residues. The specimen was peripheral blood, collected from a patient treated with radiotherapy plus ipilimumab. This rearrangement joins TRBV7-3 to TRBJ2-3; D call uncertain. The sequence came from a human donor with non-small cell lung cancer whose response to radiotherapy plus ipilimumab could not be evaluated. CDR3 amino acids: CASSNGLTASTDTQYF. CDR3 DNA sequence: TGTGCCAGCAGCAATGGGCTGACGGCTAGCACAGATACGCAGTATTTT.